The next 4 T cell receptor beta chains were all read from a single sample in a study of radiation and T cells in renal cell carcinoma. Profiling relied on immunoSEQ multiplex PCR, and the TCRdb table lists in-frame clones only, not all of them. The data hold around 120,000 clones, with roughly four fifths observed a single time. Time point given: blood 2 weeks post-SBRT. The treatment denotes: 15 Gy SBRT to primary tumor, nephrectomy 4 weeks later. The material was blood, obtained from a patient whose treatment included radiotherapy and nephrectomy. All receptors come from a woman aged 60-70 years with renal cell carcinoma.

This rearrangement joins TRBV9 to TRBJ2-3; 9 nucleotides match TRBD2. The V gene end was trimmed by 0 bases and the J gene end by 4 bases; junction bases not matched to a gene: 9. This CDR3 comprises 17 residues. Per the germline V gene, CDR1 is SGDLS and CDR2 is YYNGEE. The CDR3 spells CASSVVPGQRGADTQYF. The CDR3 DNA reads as TGTGCCAGCAGCGTAGTCCCGGGACAGCGGGGGGCAGATACGCAGTATTTT.

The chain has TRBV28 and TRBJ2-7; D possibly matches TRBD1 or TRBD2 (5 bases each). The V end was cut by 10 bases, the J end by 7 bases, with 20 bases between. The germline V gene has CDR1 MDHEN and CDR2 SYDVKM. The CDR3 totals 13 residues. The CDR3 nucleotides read TGTGCCACCAATGGTGAGGGGTCTTGGGAGCAGTACTTC. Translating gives CATNGEGSWEQYF.

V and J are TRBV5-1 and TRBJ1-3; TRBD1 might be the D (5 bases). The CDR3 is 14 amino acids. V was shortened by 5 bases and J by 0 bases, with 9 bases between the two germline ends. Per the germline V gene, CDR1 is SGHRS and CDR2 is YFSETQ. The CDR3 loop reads CASSNGGSGNTIYF. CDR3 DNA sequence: TGCGCCAGCAGTAACGGGGGCTCTGGAAACACCATATATTTT.

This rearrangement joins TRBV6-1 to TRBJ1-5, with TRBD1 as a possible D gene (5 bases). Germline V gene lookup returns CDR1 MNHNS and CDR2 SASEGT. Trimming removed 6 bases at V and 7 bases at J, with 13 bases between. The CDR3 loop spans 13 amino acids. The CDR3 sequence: CASSAGGGQPQHF. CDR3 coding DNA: TGTGCCAGCAGCGCAGGTGGGGGACAGCCCCAGCATTTT.